This T cell receptor (beta chain) was obtained from a study of long-term antiretroviral therapy in people with HIV. Survey level was the resolution at which the v3.0 immunoSEQ assay ran. Sequencing used immunoSEQ multiplex PCR; TCRdb keeps in-frame clones, though not all of them. This table holds 20,000 to 30,000 clones, about 95% found once. Germline CDR1 SGHAT, CDR2 FQNNGV. V lost 5 bases and J lost 6; bases outside the gene matches: 10. The CDR3 totals 15 residues. The sequence came from a woman between 45 and 65 years old with HIV. This chain uses TRBV11-2 with TRBJ2-4; 7 nucleotides agree with TRBD2. Sequences were derived from unsorted PBMCs, sampled about 4.9 years after starting antiretroviral therapy. The CDR3 protein is CASSVSGLRVNIQYF. DNA for the CDR3: TGTGCCAGCAGCGTTAGCGGGTTAAGGGTAAACATTCAGTACTTC.